This TCR beta chain was captured in a study of T cells after yellow fever vaccination (dated by TCRdb to the late 2010s). Context from the whole study: The SMART-Seq v4 Ultra Low Input RNA kit was used to prepare libraries from fractions with low cell numbers. Bulk TCR alpha and beta repertoires were sequenced longitudinally to track T-cell clones before and after primary and booster YFV17D yellow fever vaccination. The cohort comprised two healthy male donors, one aged 18 to 29 and one aged 30 to 40 years. Blood was drawn at multiple timepoints before and after primary and secondary immunization, with bulk PBMC replicates and cell subsets isolated.

For this clonotype: What this receptor recognizes is not known. Base qualities were left out, and no much larger clone turns up one base away.

What the research found in general, with its limitations: Most clones expanded after primary vaccination were re-detected after the booster (almost 98% of CD4 and about 88% of CD8), suggesting broad memory maintenance. A small share of clonotypes occurred in both CD4 and CD8 compartments, likely arising from convergent recombination. Compared with the primary T-cell response, the secondary T-cell response was weaker but faster, peaking on day 5 rather than day 15. Computational filtering was needed because FACS-sorted repertoires could contain abundant contaminating clonotypes from the bulk population. Because only a couple of donors were included in the study, the extent to which the findings can be generalized is limited.

TCR cDNA was synthesized by 5'RACE template switching, which introduced a universal primer site and unique molecular identifiers. Priming for cDNA synthesis came from both the TCR alpha and TCR beta constant segments. Two PCR steps were used to amplify libraries, with sample barcodes and sequencing adapters being added in the second step. Sequencing of libraries was performed on Illumina HiSeq 2500 (2x100 bp) or NovaSeq (2x150 bp). The study's processing was this. MIGEC handled demultiplexing of reads and collapsing into UMI consensus sequences, while MiXCR performed V(D)J alignment. Vaccine-responding clonotypes were defined with edgeR using replicate PBMC samples, requiring FDR below 0.01 and a log2 fold change above 5 up to day 15. Each bulk clonotype was labeled CD4 or CD8 based on which sequenced repertoire, CD4 or CD8, contained the clonotype at higher abundance. Using fastp trimming at Q25 and MiXCR clonotype assembly, TCRdb reanalyzed the public sequencing data and kept in-frame beta chains. Entries that share a CDR3 protein sequence are merged under the most common genes and DNA. In this record, the V and J calls reflect TCRdb's handling and not the investigators' own analysis. This sample has about 220,000 distinct CDR3 sequences in its table, and more than 6.5% of those were observed once. The top ten constitute 0.8% to 1.2% of the sample.

The CDR3 starts with the cysteine, ends with the phenylalanine, and has 16 residues. Only CDR3 DNA remains: 48 bases, in frame from the first base. The germline V gene (reference sequence) specifies LGHDT as CDR1 and YNNKEL as CDR2. The germline V and J ends show losses of 0 bases and 3 bases respectively, and no gene match explains 5 bases of the junction. The sample's treatment or condition label, decoded: live attenuated yellow fever vaccine strain. A standard Ficoll-Paque protocol was used to isolate PBMCs from peripheral blood. Dynabeads CD4 and CD8 positive selection kits were used to isolate CD4 and CD8 T-cell fractions. TriZol was used to extract RNA from bulk PBMCs, from CD4 and CD8 fractions, and from dextramer-positive and dextramer-negative fractions.

This material consisted of CD4+ T cells sorted from PBMCs, taken on the day of the yellow fever booster vaccination. The clonotype was recovered from a man aged 30 to 45 who received the YFV17D yellow fever vaccine. The rearrangement joined TRBV3-1 to TRBJ2-3, with 8 middle bases fitting TRBD1. The nucleotide sequence is given as TGTGCCAGCAGCCAAGATAGGACAGGGATTACAGATACGCAGTATTTT. Its protein is CASSQDRTGITDTQYF.